The entry below gives a single TCR beta chain sequence along with its context. Its target is not known. The CDR3 sequence is 13 residues long. After removal of 10 bases from V and 6 bases from J, the junction contained 11 bases not matched to a gene. These data belong to a study of post-analysis software for immune sequencing data. Whole-study context: Clinical courses comprised relapsing-remitting, secondary progressive and progressive-relapsing multiple sclerosis.

Unique molecular identifiers featured in each of the TCR beta cDNA libraries. There were about 0.85 to 11 million T cells, and 450,000 to 550,000 cDNA molecules came from them. TCRdb called the PCR reads again in MiXCR, with one record for every CDR3 protein. In the table there are hundreds of thousands of distinct CDR3 sequences, roughly 40% of which are singletons. General observations from the study: Four to six TRBV segments were significantly more frequent in patients than in controls. TRBV5-6, TRBV5-1 and TRBV20-1 were among these segments.

This TCR was sampled from a girl aged 2 to 9 with multiple sclerosis. The chain carries TRBV12-3 or TRBV12-4 and TRBJ1-2; 7 bases line up with TRBD1. Sequenced: blood. The CDR3 sequence is CATLEGAYHGYTF. Here the CDR3 DNA reads TGTGCCACCTTGGAGGGGGCTTACCATGGCTACACCTTC.